This T cell receptor beta chain was found in a study of Ad26.COV2.S vaccination and SARS-CoV-2 variants. The method was immunoSEQ multiplex PCR; TCRdb's version includes in-frame clones alone and lacks a portion of them. The sample yields more than 85,000 clones, around 80% seen once. The CDR3 runs to 14 residues. CDR1 and CDR2 from the germline V gene are SGHRS and YFSETQ. V was pared by 6 bases and J by 9 bases, with 16 bases between. The J gene is TRBJ1-6, the V gene TRBV5-1; weak D call: TRBD1 (5 bases). The sample was peripheral blood, taken after recovery from COVID-19. This TCR came from a human donor who had recovered from COVID-19. CDR3 region: CASKGREEGSPLHF. The CDR3 DNA reads TGCGCCAGCAAGGGCAGGGAGGAAGGTTCACCCCTCCACTTT.